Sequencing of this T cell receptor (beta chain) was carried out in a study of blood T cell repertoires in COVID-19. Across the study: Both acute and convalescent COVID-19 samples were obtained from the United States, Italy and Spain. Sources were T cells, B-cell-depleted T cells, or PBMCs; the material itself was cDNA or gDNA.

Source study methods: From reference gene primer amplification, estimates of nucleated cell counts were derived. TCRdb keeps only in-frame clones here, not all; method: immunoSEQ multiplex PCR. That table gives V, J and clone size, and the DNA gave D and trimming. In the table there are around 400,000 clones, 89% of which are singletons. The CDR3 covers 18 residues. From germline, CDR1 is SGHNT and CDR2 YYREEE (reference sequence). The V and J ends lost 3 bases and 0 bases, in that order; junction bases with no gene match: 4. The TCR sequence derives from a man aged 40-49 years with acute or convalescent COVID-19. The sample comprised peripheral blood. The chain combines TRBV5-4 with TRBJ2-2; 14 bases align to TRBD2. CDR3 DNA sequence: TGTGCCAGCAGCTCTCAGACTAGCGGGAGGGCGAACACCGGGGAGCTGTTTTTT. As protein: CASSSQTSGRANTGELFF.